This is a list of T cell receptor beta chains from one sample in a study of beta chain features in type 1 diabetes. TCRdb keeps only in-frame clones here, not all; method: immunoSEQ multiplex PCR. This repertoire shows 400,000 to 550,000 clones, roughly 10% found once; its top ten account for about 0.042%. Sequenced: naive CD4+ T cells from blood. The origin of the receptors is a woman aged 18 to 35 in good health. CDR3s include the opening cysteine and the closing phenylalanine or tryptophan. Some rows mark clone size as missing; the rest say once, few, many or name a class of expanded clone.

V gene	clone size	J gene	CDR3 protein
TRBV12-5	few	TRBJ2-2	CASGLDRTRWTGELFF
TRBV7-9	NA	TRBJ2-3	CASSFRDIAQYF
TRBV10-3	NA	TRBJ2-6	CAISMGSGANVLTF
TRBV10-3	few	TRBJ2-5	CAISGQVGGQETQYF
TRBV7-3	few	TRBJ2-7	CASTHRQYSYEQYF
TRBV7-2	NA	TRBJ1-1	CASSLVRQGTEAFF
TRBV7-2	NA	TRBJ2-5	CASSLVEGTIQETQYF
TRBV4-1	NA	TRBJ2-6	CASASLTGGPSGANVLTF
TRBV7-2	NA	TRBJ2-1	CASSLFLALYNEQFF
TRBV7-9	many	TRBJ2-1	CARAPVSGEQFF
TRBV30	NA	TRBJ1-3	CAWRGIKGRAGNTIYF
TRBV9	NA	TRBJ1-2	CASSVDVYGYTF
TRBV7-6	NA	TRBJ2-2	CASSSRPLLGGGELFF
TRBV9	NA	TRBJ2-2	CASSARTNTGELFF
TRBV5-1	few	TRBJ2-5	CASSLVVGETQYF
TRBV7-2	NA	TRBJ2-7	CASSSSTGTRAYEQYF
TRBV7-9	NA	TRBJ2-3	CASSLASGPTDTQYF
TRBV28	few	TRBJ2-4	CASSLPVGTLNIQYF
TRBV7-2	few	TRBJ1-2	CASSLGLLRDYGYTF
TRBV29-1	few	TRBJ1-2	CSVAPISNYGYTF
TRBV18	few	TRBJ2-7	CASSPRGLAYEQYF
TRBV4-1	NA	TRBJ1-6	CASSQVITANSPLHF
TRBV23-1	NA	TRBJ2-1	CASSQGDRVNLWNEQFF
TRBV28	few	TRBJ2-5	CASKLWGSQETQYF
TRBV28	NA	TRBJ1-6	CASRPGGVARNSPLHF
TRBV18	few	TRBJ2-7	CASSRGEQYF
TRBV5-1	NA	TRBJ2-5	CASSVGLAGTYSGETQYF
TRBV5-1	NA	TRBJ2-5	CASSQKPGTPGEETQYF
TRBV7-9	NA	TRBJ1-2	CASSSDRFGYGYTF
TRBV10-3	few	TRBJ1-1	CAISQQENTEAFF
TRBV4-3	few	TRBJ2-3	CASSQSTSGMGDTQYF
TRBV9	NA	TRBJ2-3	CASSVARTSATDTQYF
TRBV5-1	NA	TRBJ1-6	CASSSTGRYSPLHF
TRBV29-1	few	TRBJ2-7	CSVNDRASYEQYF
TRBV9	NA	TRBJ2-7	CASSVDPSRLGEQYF
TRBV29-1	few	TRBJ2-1	CSVAGRARDEQFF
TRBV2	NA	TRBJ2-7	CASSDPGQAPYEQYF
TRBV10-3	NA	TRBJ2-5	CAIGTQETQYF
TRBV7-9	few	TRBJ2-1	CASSVTIEQFF
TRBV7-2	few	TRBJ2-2	CASSWGQGNTGELFF
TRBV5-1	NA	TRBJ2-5	CASSGTLSGMAVETQYF
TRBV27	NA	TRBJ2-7	CASSLKLRTEQYF
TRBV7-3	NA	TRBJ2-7	CASSLWTSGSAYKYF
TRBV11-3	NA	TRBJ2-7	CASSRSGTPPEQYF
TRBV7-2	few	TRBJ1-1	CASSLVLGAEAFF
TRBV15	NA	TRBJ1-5	CATSSRQGHQPQHF
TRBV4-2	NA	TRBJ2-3	CASSQEIAGGVDTQYF
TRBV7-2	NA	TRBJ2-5	CASIDKGLAGGPGGETQYF
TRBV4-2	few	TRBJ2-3	CASSQVQASTDTQYF
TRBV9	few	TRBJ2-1	CASSAGTGAYNEQFF